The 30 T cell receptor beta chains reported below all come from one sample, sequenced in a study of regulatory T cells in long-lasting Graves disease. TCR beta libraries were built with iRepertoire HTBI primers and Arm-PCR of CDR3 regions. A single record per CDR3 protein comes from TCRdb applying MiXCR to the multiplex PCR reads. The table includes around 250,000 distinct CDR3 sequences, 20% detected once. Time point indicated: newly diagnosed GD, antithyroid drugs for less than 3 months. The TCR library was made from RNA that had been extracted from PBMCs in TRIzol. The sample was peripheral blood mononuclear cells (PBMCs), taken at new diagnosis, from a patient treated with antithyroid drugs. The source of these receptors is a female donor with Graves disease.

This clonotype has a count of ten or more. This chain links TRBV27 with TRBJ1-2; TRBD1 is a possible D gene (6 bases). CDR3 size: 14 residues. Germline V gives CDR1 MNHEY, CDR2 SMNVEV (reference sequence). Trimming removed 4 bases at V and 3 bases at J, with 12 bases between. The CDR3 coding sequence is TGTGCCAGCAGTTCCAACAGGGTCGACTATGGCTACACCTTC. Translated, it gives CASSSNRVDYGYTF.

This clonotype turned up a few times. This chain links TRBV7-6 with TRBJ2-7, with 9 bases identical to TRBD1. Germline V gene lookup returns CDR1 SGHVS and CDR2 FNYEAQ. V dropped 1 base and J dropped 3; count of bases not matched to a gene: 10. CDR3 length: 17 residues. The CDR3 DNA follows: TGTGCCAGCAGCTTAGGGCCTCCGGGACAGGGTAGCTACGAGCAGTACTTC. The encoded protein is CASSLGPPGQGSYEQYF.

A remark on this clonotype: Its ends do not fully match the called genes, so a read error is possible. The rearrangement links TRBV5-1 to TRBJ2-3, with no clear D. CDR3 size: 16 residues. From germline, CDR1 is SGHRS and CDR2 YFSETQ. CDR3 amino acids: CASSVLGMTESDTQYF. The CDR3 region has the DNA TGTGCCAGCAGCGTCTTGGGGATGACTGAGTCAGATACGCAGTATTTT.

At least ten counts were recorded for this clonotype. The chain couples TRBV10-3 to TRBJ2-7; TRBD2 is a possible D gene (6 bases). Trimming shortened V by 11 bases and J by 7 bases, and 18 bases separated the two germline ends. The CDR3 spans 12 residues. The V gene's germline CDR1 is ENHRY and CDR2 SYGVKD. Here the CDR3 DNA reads TGTGCCGCCCGATGGGAGGTAGGGGAGCAGTACTTC. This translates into CAARWEVGEQYF.

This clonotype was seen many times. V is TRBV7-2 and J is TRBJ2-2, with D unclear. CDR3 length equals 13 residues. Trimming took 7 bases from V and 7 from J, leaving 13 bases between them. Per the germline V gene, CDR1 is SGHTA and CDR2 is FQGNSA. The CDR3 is CASTLIAVGELFF. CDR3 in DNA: TGTGCCAGCACCCTAATTGCCGTCGGGGAGCTGTTTTTT.

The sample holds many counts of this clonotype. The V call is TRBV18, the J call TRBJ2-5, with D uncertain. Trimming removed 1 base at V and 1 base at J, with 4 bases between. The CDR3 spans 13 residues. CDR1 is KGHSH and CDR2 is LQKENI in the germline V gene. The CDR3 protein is CASSPLAQETQYF. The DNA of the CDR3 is TGTGCCAGCTCACCACTCGCCCAAGAGACCCAGTACTTC.

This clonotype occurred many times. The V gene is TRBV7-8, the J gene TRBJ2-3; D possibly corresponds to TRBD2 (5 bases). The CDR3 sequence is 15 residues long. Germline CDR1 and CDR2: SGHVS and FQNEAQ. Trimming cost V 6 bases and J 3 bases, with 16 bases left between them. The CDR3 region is CASSWTPGVTDTQYF. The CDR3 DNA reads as TGTGCCAGCAGTTGGACCCCCGGGGTTACAGATACGCAGTATTTT.

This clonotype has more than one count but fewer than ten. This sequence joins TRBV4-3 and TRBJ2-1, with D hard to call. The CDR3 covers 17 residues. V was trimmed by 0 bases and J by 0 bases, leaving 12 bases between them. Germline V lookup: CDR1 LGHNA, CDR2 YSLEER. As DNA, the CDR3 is TGCGCCAGCAGCCAAGACCCCGTACGAAGCTCCTACAATGAGCAGTTCTTC. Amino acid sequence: CASSQDPVRSSYNEQFF.

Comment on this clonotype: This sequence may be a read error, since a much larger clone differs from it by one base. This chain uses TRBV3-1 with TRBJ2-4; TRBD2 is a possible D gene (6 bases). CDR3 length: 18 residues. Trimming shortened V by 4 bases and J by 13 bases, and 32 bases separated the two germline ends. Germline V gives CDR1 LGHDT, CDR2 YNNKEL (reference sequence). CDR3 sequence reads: CASSLARRAGRGYNEQYF. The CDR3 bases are TGTGCCAGCAGCCTTGCCCGCCGGGCTGGGCGGGGTTACAATGAGCAGTACTTC.

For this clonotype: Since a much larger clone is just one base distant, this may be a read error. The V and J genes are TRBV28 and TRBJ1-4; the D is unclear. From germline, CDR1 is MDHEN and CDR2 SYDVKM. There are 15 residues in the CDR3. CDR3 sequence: CASSRWSATNEKLSF. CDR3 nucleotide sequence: TGTGCCAGCAGTCGTTGGTCTGCAACTAATGAAAAACTGTCTTTT.

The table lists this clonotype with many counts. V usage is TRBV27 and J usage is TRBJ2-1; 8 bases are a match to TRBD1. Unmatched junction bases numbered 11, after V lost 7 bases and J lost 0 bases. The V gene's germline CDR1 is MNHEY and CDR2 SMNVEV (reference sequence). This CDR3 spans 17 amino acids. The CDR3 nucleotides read TGTGCCAGCACCCCTGGACAGGGCTATAGCTCCTACAATGAGCAGTTCTTC. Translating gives CASTPGQGYSSYNEQFF.

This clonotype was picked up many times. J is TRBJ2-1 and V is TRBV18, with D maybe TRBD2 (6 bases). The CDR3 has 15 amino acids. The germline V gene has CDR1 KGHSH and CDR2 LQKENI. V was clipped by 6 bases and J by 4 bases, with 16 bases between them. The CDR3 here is CASSRDFPAYNEQFF. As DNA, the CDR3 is TGTGCCAGCTCCCGGGACTTCCCCGCGTACAATGAGCAGTTCTTC.

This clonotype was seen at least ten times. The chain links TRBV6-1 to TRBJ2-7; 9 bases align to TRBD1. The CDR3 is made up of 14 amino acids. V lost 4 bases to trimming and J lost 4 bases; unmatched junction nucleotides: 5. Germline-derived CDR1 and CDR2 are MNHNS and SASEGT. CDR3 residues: CASSGGTGPYEQYF. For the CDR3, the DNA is TGTGCCAGCAGTGGGGGGACAGGGCCATACGAGCAGTACTTC.

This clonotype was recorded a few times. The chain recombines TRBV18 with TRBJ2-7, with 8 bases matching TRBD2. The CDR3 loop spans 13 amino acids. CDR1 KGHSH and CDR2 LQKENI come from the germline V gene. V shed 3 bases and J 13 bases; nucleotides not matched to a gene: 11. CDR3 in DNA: TGTGCCAGCTCACCGGGAAGCGGGGGATCCACTTACTTC. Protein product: CASSPGSGGSTYF.

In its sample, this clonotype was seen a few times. The CDR3 loop is CASSPFPLAWSSYEQYF. The CDR3 DNA follows: TGTGCCAGCAGCCCCTTCCCTCTAGCGTGGAGCTCCTACGAGCAGTACTTC. This chain joins TRBV3-2 and TRBJ2-7; the table assigns TRBD2, which was not confirmed against the DNA. TRBV3-2 is tagged as a pseudogene. The CDR3 covers 17 residues.

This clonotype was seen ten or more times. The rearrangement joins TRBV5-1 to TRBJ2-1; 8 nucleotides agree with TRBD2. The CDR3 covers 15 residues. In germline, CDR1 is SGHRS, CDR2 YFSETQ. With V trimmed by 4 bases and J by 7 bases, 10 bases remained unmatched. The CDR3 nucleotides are TGCGCCAGCAGCACCCGGACTCCGGGGGGGAATGAGCAGTTCTTC. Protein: CASSTRTPGGNEQFF.

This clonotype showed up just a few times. The CDR3 DNA reads as TGTGCCAGCAGCTTGGGCCCAACAGGGGACAATCAGCCCCAGCATTTT. Translating it yields CASSLGPTGDNQPQHF. This sequence joins TRBV5-6 and TRBJ1-5; 7 positions agree with TRBD1. There are 16 residues in the CDR3. Germline V gives CDR1 SGHDT, CDR2 YYEEEE. The V segment lost 0 bases and the J segment 3 bases; nucleotides outside the gene matches: 6.

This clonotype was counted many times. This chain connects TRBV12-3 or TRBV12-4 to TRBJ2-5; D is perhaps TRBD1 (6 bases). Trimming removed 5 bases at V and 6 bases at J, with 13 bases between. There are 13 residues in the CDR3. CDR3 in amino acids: CASSQQGRKTQYF. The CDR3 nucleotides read TGTGCCAGCAGTCAACAGGGTAGAAAGACCCAGTACTTC.

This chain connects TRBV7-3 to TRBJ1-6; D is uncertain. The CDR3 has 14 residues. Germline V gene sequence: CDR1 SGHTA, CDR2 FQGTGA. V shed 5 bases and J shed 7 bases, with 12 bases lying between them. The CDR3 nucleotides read TGTGCCAGCAGCCAACGAGGGTACAATTCACCCCTCCACTTT. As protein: CASSQRGYNSPLHF.

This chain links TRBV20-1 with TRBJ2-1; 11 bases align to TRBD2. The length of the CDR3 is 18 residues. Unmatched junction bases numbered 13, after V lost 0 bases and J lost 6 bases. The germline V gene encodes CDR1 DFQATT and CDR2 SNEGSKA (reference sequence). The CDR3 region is CSAREDPGTSGTLNEQFF. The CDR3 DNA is TGCAGTGCTAGAGAAGATCCCGGGACTAGCGGAACCCTCAATGAGCAGTTCTTC.

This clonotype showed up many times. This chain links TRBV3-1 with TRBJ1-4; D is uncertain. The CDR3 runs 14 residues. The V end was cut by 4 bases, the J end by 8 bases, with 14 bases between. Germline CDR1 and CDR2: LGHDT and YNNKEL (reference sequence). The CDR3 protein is CASSPPGVGEKLFF. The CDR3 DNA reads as TGTGCCAGCAGCCCCCCGGGAGTGGGGGAAAAACTGTTTTTT.

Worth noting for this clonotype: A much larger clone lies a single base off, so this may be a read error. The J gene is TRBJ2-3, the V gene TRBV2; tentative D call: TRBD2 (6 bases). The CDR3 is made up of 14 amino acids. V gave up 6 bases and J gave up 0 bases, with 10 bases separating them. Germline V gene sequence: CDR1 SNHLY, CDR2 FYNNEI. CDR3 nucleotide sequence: TGTGCCAGCAGGATGGCGGGGAGCACAGATACGCAGTATTTT. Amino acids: CASRMAGSTDTQYF.

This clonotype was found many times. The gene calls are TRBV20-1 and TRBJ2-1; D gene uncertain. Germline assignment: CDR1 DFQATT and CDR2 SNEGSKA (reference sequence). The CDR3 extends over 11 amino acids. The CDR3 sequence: CKAKSYNEQFF. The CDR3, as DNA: TGCAAAGCTAAGTCCTACAATGAGCAGTTCTTC.

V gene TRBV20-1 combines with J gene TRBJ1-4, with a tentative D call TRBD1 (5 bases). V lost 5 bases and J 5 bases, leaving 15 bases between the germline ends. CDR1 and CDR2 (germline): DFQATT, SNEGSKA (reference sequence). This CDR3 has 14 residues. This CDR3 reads CSAQRVGTNEKLFF. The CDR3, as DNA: TGCAGTGCTCAGCGGGTGGGGACCAATGAAAAACTGTTTTTT.

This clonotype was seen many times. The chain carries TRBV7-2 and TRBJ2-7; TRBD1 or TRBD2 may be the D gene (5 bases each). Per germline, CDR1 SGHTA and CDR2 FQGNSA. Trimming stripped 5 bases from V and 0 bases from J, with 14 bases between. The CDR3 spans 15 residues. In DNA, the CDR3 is TGTGCCAGCAGCAGTCGCTTGGGGGACTCCTACGAGCAGTACTTC. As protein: CASSSRLGDSYEQYF.

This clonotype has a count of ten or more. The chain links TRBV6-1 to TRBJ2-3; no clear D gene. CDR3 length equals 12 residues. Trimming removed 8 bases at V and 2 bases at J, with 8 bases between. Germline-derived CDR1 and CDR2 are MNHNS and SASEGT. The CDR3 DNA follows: TGTGCCAGCTCTAAAGACACAGATACGCAGTATTTT. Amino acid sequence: CASSKDTDTQYF.

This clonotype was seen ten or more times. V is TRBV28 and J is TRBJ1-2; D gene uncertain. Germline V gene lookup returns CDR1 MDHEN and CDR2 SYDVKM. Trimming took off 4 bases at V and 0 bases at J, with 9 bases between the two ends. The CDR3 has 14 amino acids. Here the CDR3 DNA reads TGTGCCAGCAGTTCCTTTCGATCTAACTATGGCTACACCTTC. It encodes CASSSFRSNYGYTF.

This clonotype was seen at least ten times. The CDR3 protein is CASSKGQGGTGELFF. The CDR3 DNA sequence: TGTGCCAGCAGTAAAGGACAGGGAGGAACCGGGGAGCTGTTTTTT. This chain joins TRBV12-3 or TRBV12-4 and TRBJ2-2; TRBD1 aligns across 8 bases. J was trimmed by 5 bases and V by 5 bases; bases with no gene match: 7. The CDR3 loop spans 15 amino acids.

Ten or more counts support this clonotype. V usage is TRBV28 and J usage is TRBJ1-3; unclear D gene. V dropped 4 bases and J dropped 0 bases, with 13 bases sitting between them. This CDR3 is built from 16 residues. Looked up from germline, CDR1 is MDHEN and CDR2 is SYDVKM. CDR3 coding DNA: TGTGCCAGCAGTTCCCCTGACCGGTACTCTGGAAACACCATATATTTT. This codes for CASSSPDRYSGNTIYF.

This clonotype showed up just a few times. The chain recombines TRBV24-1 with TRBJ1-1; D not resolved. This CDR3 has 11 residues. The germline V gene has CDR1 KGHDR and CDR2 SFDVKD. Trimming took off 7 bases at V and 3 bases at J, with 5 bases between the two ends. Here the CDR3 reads CATSGDTEAFF. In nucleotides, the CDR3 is TGTGCCACCAGCGGAGACACTGAAGCTTTCTTT.